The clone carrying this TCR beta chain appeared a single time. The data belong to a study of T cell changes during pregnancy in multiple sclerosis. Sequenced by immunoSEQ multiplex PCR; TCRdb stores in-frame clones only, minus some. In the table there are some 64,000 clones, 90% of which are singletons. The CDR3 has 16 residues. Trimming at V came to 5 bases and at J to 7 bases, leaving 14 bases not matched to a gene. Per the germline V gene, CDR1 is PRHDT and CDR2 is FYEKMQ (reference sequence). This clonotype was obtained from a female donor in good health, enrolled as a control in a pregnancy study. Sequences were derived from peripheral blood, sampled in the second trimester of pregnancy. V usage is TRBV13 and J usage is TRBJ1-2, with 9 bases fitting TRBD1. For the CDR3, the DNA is TGTGCCAGCAGCCTTGCCCCGACAGGGGGTCGCTCTGGCTACACCTTC. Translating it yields CASSLAPTGGRSGYTF.